This T cell receptor (beta chain) was sequenced in a study of tumor-infiltrating lymphocytes in primary liver carcinoma. Comments on this clonotype: An end of the junction differs from the germline gene, which may be a read error.

The input was approximately 0.45 ug total RNA; TCR beta cDNA was made from it with a constant-region primer. It was through three nested multiplex PCR rounds of slightly modified ARM-PCR that TCR beta libraries arose. Investigators reported that the first two PCR rounds, at 10 to 11 cycles each, used TRBV1-TRBV30 forward primers with a C-beta reverse primer. Each CDR3 protein is one row after TCRdb ran MiXCR on the multiplex PCR reads. Of 40,000 to 60,000 distinct CDR3 sequences listed, roughly 70% are singletons. This CDR3 is built from 18 residues. Investigators took RNA and DNA out together from 20-30 mg of unsorted bulk tissue. Tumor samples all exceeded 80% viable tumor cells.

The sequenced sample was liver tumor tissue from sampling region 5. Subset defined: tumor region T5, tumor centre. The rearrangement links TRBV12-3 or TRBV12-4 to TRBJ2-7; 14 bases match TRBD2. This clonotype was obtained from a middle-aged man with primary liver carcinoma and hepatitis B virus infection. This CDR3 reads CVSGLGLAGVNPPLEQYF. In nucleotides, the CDR3 is TGTGTCAGCGGCCTGGGACTAGCGGGAGTAAACCCCCCCCTCGAGCAGTACTTC.